Each of the 31 T cell receptor beta chains below was sequenced from the same sample in a study of shared clonotypes between healthy human individuals. TCRdb keeps only in-frame clones here, not all; method: immunoSEQ multiplex PCR. The sample has 1,500,000 or so clones, approximately 98.5% seen once. The specimen sequenced was naive CD4+ T cells sorted from blood. Documented subset: CD45RA+ positively selected. These receptors were collected from a man aged 25-40 years in good health.

This clone was recorded once. The CDR3 nucleotides read TGTGCCAGTAGTTCCGGGACGGCTACTAACTATGGCTACACCTTC. This codes for CASSSGTATNYGYTF. The V gene is TRBV19, the J gene TRBJ1-2, with a tentative D call TRBD1 (5 bases). There are 15 residues in the CDR3. V lost 5 bases and J 0 bases, leaving 13 bases between the germline ends. CDR1 LNHDA and CDR2 SQIVND come from the germline V gene (reference sequence).

V gene TRBV10-3 combines with J gene TRBJ2-1, with 7 bases identical to TRBD1. Trimming removed 6 bases from V and 3 bases from J; junction bases left unmatched: 8. CDR3 length equals 15 residues. Looked up from germline, CDR1 is ENHRY and CDR2 is SYGVKD. CDR3 amino acids: CAISDRESGYNEQFF. Written as DNA, the CDR3 is TGTGCCATCAGCGACAGGGAGTCGGGCTACAATGAGCAGTTCTTC.

This clone has more than one count but fewer than ten. The chain links TRBV9 to TRBJ1-2, with 7 bases identical to TRBD1. The trim removed 0 bases at V and 7 bases at J, leaving 9 bases unmatched. Germline-derived CDR1 and CDR2 are SGDLS and YYNGEE. The CDR3 has 15 residues. The CDR3 loop is CASSVGTGEWSGYTF. CDR3 coding DNA: TGTGCCAGCAGCGTAGGAACAGGGGAGTGGTCTGGCTACACCTTC. Together with reference TRBV9 and TRBJ1-2, the CDR3 gives the full variable domain: DSGVTQTPKHLITATGQRVTLRCSPRSGDLSVYWYQQSLDQGLQFLIQYYNGEERAKGNILERFSAQQFPDLHSELNLSSLELGDSALYFCASSVGTGEWSGYTFGSGTRLTVV.

This chain joins TRBV7-6 and TRBJ2-5; D gene uncertain. Germline V gene data show CDR1 as SGHVS and CDR2 as FNYEAQ. Trimming pared 1 base from V and 7 bases from J, leaving 7 bases between. The CDR3 is 12 residues long. The CDR3 is CASSLVLGTQYF. DNA of the CDR3: TGTGCCAGCAGCTTAGTCTTGGGGACCCAGTACTTC. Looking up the rest from reference TRBV7-6 and TRBJ2-5 gives the full variable domain: GAGVSQSPRYKVTKRGQDVALRCDPISGHVSLYWYRQALGQGPEFLTYFNYEAQQDKSGLPNDRFSAERPEGSISTLTIQRTEQRDSAMYRCASSLVLGTQYFGPGTRLLVL.

The J gene is TRBJ2-7, the V gene TRBV5-1, with D possibly being TRBD1 (7 bases). The CDR3 is 15 amino acids. V shed 2 bases and J shed 3 bases, with 15 bases lying between them. Looked up from germline, CDR1 is SGHRS and CDR2 is YFSETQ. The CDR3 reads CASSFGRGAYYEQYF. Written as DNA, the CDR3 is TGCGCCAGCAGCTTCGGCAGGGGGGCTTACTACGAGCAGTACTTC. The variable domain in full, completed from reference TRBV5-1 and TRBJ2-7, reads KAGVTQTPRYLIKTRGQQVTLSCSPISGHRSVSWYQQTPGQGLQFLFEYFSETQRNKGNFPGRFSGRQFSNSRSEMNVSTLELGDSALYLCASSFGRGAYYEQYFGPGTRLTVT.

In the case of this clone: Other DNA sequences in this sample translate to the same CDR3. The chain is built from TRBV28 and TRBJ2-2; unclear D gene. Germline V gene sequence: CDR1 MDHEN, CDR2 SYDVKM. With 6 bases removed from V and 4 bases from J, the gap between germline ends came to 6 bases. This CDR3 has 12 amino acids. The CDR3 sequence: CASSTPTGELFF. As DNA, the CDR3 is TGTGCCAGCAGCACTCCCACCGGGGAGCTGTTTTTT.

In the case of this clone: Sequence at one end of the junction differs from germline and may be a read error. The chain uses TRBV6-1 and TRBJ2-7; D gene ambiguous. Germline V gene data show CDR1 as MNHNS and CDR2 as SASEGT. CDR3 length: 13 amino acids. The CDR3 reads CASREKAPAEQYF. The CDR3 DNA is TGTGCCAGCCGTGAGAAGGCCCCCGCCGAGCAGTACTTC.

This clone has only one observation. This chain links TRBV7-2 with TRBJ1-5; D remains ambiguous. Looked up from germline, CDR1 is SGHTA and CDR2 is FQGNSA. The CDR3 has 15 residues. The ends were cut back, 5 bases at V and 2 bases at J, with 13 bases in the middle. CDR3 DNA sequence: TGTGCCAGCAGCCCTACTCGGGTGGGCAATCAGCCCCAGCATTTT. It codes for CASSPTRVGNQPQHF.

The rearrangement joins TRBV9 to TRBJ1-4, with 12 bases fitting TRBD1. The V segment lost 4 bases and the J segment 8 bases; nucleotides outside the gene matches: 6. Germline CDR1 SGDLS, CDR2 YYNGEE. The CDR3 contains 15 residues. The chain's CDR3 is CASSKTGTGGEKLFF. The CDR3 DNA reads as TGTGCCAGCAGCAAGACCGGGACAGGGGGCGAAAAACTGTTTTTT.

The chain recombines TRBV6-1 with TRBJ1-3; D is uncertain. Germline V gene sequence: CDR1 MNHNS, CDR2 SASEGT. This CDR3 comprises 16 residues. Trimming removed 4 bases at V and 9 bases at J, with 22 bases between. CDR3 bases: TGTGCCAGCAGTGGAGAGAGGGCCTTCCAAGCAACCACCATATATTTT. Translating it yields CASSGERAFQATTIYF.

J is TRBJ2-2 and V is TRBV9; unclear D gene. This CDR3 spans 14 amino acids. Per germline, CDR1 SGDLS and CDR2 YYNGEE. The V gene lost 4 bases and the J gene lost 3 bases, with 10 bases spanning the gap. DNA of the CDR3: TGTGCCAGCAGCTCTGACACGGACACCGGGGAGCTGTTTTTT. Translated: CASSSDTDTGELFF.

This chain connects TRBV4-1 to TRBJ2-7; 11 nucleotides agree with TRBD2. CDR3 length equals 13 residues. With 6 bases clipped from V and 5 bases from J, the junction kept 3 bases outside the gene matches. Germline V CDR1 and CDR2: MGHRA, YSYEKL. The CDR3 region has the DNA TGCGCCAGCAGTCGGGGACTAGCGGACGAGCAGTACTTC. Amino acids: CASSRGLADEQYF.

The genes are TRBV5-1 and TRBJ1-3; no definite D call. The CDR3 covers 16 residues. With 0 bases removed from V and 2 bases from J, the gap between germline ends came to 12 bases. In germline, CDR1 is SGHRS, CDR2 YFSETQ. This CDR3 reads CASSLGTEGTGNTIYF. Written as DNA, the CDR3 is TGCGCCAGCAGCTTGGGGACCGAGGGAACTGGAAACACCATATATTTT. The whole variable domain, remainder taken from reference TRBV5-1 and TRBJ1-3, is KAGVTQTPRYLIKTRGQQVTLSCSPISGHRSVSWYQQTPGQGLQFLFEYFSETQRNKGNFPGRFSGRQFSNSRSEMNVSTLELGDSALYLCASSLGTEGTGNTIYFGEGSWLTVV.

The J gene is TRBJ1-5, the V gene TRBV2; D not certain. Trimming removed 7 bases at V and 5 bases at J, with 15 bases between. CDR3 length: 14 amino acids. From germline, CDR1 is SNHLY and CDR2 FYNNEI. CDR3 DNA: TGTGCCAGCATCGAATCTACCTTTGATCAGCCCCAGCATTTT. Translating gives CASIESTFDQPQHF.

The chain recombines TRBV7-6 with TRBJ2-1, with 11 bases aligning to TRBD2. CDR3 size: 15 residues. With V trimmed by 5 bases and J by 2 bases, 2 bases remained unmatched. Germline V CDR1 and CDR2: SGHVS, FNYEAQ. The CDR3 region has the DNA TGTGCCAGCAGCGTGACTAGCGGGACCTACAATGAGCAGTTCTTC. Translating it yields CASSVTSGTYNEQFF.

As to this clone: In the same sample, other DNA sequences code for this CDR3. This chain connects TRBV5-1 to TRBJ1-2; D is perhaps TRBD1 (5 bases). Germline V gene sequence: CDR1 SGHRS, CDR2 YFSETQ. Deletions cut 0 bases from V and 2 bases from J, with 8 bases between. The CDR3 loop spans 14 amino acids. The chain's CDR3 is CASSLGDSNYGYTF. The CDR3 nucleotides read TGCGCCAGCAGCTTGGGCGACAGCAACTATGGCTACACCTTC.

The V and J genes are TRBV30 and TRBJ1-4; 9 nucleotides align to TRBD1. The germline CDR1 and CDR2 sequences are GTSNPN and SVGIG (reference sequence). Germline trimming cut 3 bases from V and 12 bases from J; bases unmatched to any gene: 11. CDR3 length: 14 amino acids. The CDR3 is CAWSVGQGMGQLFF. CDR3 DNA sequence: TGTGCCTGGAGCGTCGGACAGGGGATGGGTCAACTGTTTTTT. The whole variable domain, remainder taken from reference TRBV30 and TRBJ1-4, is SQTIHQWPATLVQPVGSPLSLECTVEGTSNPNLYWYRQAAGRGLQLLFYSVGIGQISSEVPQNLSASRPQDRQFILSSKKLLLSDSGFYLCAWSVGQGMGQLFFGSGTQLSVL.

This chain's CDR3 is CASSQDLGVETQYF. The CDR3 DNA reads as TGCGCCAGCAGCCAAGATCTGGGGGTAGAGACCCAGTACTTC. V usage is TRBV4-1 and J usage is TRBJ2-5; either TRBD1 or TRBD2 may supply D (5 bases each). The CDR3 length is 14 residues. V dropped 0 bases and J dropped 4 bases, with 9 bases sitting between them. Germline CDR1 reads MGHRA; CDR2 reads YSYEKL.

The CDR3 sequence is CSISGTSGTHQETQYF. CDR3 nucleotide sequence: TGCAGTATCTCGGGGACTAGCGGGACCCACCAAGAGACCCAGTACTTC. The chain links TRBV29-1 to TRBJ2-5, with 13 bases identical to TRBD2. Germline V CDR1 and CDR2: SQVTM, ANQGSEA. CDR3 size: 16 residues. Complete variable domain (other parts from reference TRBV29-1 and TRBJ2-5): SAVISQKPSRDICQRGTSLTIQCQVDSQVTMMFWYRQQPGQSLTLIATANQGSEATYESGFVIDKFPISRPNLTFSTLTVSNMSPEDSSIYLCSISGTSGTHQETQYFGPGTRLLVL.

The rearrangement joins TRBV9 to TRBJ1-1; D gene uncertain. The CDR3 runs 13 residues. The V gene lost 4 bases and the J gene lost 6 bases, with 13 bases spanning the gap. Germline CDR1 reads SGDLS; CDR2 reads YYNGEE. The CDR3 DNA reads as TGTGCCAGCAGCCCCTTTCCGGGCCCTGAAGCTTTCTTT. It specifies CASSPFPGPEAFF.

The V and J genes are TRBV10-2 and TRBJ2-7; D may be TRBD2 (5 bases). The CDR3 runs 13 residues. V gave up 6 bases and J gave up 5 bases, with 14 bases separating them. Germline-derived CDR1 and CDR2 are WSHSY and SAAADI. The CDR3 nucleotides read TGCGCCAGCAGCTCTACTAGTAACCACGAGCAGTACTTC. Its translation: CASSSTSNHEQYF.

CDR3 loop: CACAGDSNQPQHF. The CDR3 DNA reads as TGTGCCTGCGCAGGGGATAGCAATCAGCCCCAGCATTTT. This chain connects TRBV28 to TRBJ1-5; perhaps TRBD1 as D (6 bases). Germline CDR1 is MDHEN and CDR2 is SYDVKM. Trimming removed 11 bases at V and 0 bases at J, with 11 bases between. The CDR3 is made up of 13 amino acids.

This chain joins TRBV9 and TRBJ1-4; D possibly corresponds to TRBD1 (5 bases). Germline V gives CDR1 SGDLS, CDR2 YYNGEE. V shed 4 bases and J shed 6 bases, with 16 bases lying between them. This CDR3 has 15 amino acids. CDR3 DNA: TGTGCCAGCAGCCCCCCCCAGGGAAGGGATGAAAAACTGTTTTTT. This sequence encodes CASSPPQGRDEKLFF. Combining the CDR3 with reference TRBV9 and TRBJ1-4 gives the whole variable domain DSGVTQTPKHLITATGQRVTLRCSPRSGDLSVYWYQQSLDQGLQFLIQYYNGEERAKGNILERFSAQQFPDLHSELNLSSLELGDSALYFCASSPPQGRDEKLFFGSGTQLSVL.

The genes are TRBV4-1 and TRBJ2-5, with no clear D. Trimming removed 3 bases from V and 2 bases from J, with 16 bases in between. CDR3 size: 16 residues. Per germline, CDR1 MGHRA and CDR2 YSYEKL. The CDR3 sequence is CASSHRHLGEQETQYF. In DNA, the CDR3 is TGCGCCAGCAGCCATCGCCATCTAGGTGAACAAGAGACCCAGTACTTC.

The gene calls are TRBV27 and TRBJ2-7, with D maybe TRBD1 (6 bases). The CDR3 consists of 12 residues. The V and J ends lost 3 bases and 9 bases respectively, with 12 bases between them. The germline CDR1 and CDR2 sequences are MNHEY and SMNVEV (reference sequence). CDR3 sequence reads: CASSFRTGRQYF. CDR3 DNA: TGTGCCAGCAGTTTCCGCACAGGGCGGCAGTACTTC.

This clone is a singleton in its sample. V usage is TRBV5-4 and J usage is TRBJ2-7; D is unresolved. This CDR3 is built from 12 residues. Looked up from germline, CDR1 is SGHNT and CDR2 is YYREEE (reference sequence). V lost 4 bases and J 6 bases, leaving 11 bases between the germline ends. CDR3: CASSPFLGEQYF. DNA of the CDR3: TGTGCCAGCAGCCCCTTTCTCGGCGAGCAGTACTTC.

V gene TRBV27 combines with J gene TRBJ2-7; D call uncertain. The CDR3 totals 14 residues. From germline, CDR1 is MNHEY and CDR2 SMNVEV (reference sequence). Trimming took 5 bases from V and 12 from J, leaving 23 bases between them. In DNA form, the CDR3 reads TGTGCCAGCAGTACCCCCCGGTTAGAGTCACGGACGTACTTC. Protein sequence: CASSTPRLESRTYF.

The J gene is TRBJ2-7, the V gene TRBV12-5, with D possibly being TRBD1 (6 bases). The germline CDR1 and CDR2 sequences are LGHNT and FRNRAP. Trimming took off 4 bases at V and 3 bases at J, with 7 bases between the two ends. The CDR3 has 12 residues. In DNA, the CDR3 is TGTGCTAGTGGTTCGGACAGCTACGAGCAGTACTTC. Residues: CASGSDSYEQYF.

The V and J genes are TRBV5-4 and TRBJ1-1; D unclear. Germline V gives CDR1 SGHNT, CDR2 YYREEE (reference sequence). CDR3 size: 11 residues. Trimming left V 7 bases short and J 5 bases short, with 9 bases between. DNA of the CDR3: TGTGCCAGCGGGGTAAAAACTGAAGCTTTCTTT. This encodes CASGVKTEAFF.

The chain uses TRBV10-3 and TRBJ2-7; 10 nucleotides align to TRBD2. The CDR3 extends over 14 amino acids. The J segment lost 7 bases and the V segment lost 11 bases, leaving 14 bases of the junction unmatched. Per the germline V gene, CDR1 is ENHRY and CDR2 is SYGVKD. This CDR3 is CASRGLAGVEEQYF. In DNA, the CDR3 is TGTGCCTCCCGGGGGCTAGCGGGAGTTGAGGAGCAGTACTTC.

The J gene is TRBJ2-7, the V gene TRBV5-1; TRBD1 is a possible D gene (5 bases). CDR1 SGHRS and CDR2 YFSETQ come from the germline V gene. V lost 0 bases and J lost 3, with 13 bases in between. This CDR3 region has 15 residues. CDR3 nucleotides: TGCGCCAGCAGCTTGGAGTTGGGGCAGAGCTACGAGCAGTACTTC. Its protein product is CASSLELGQSYEQYF. The full variable domain, rest sourced from reference TRBV5-1 and TRBJ2-7, is KAGVTQTPRYLIKTRGQQVTLSCSPISGHRSVSWYQQTPGQGLQFLFEYFSETQRNKGNFPGRFSGRQFSNSRSEMNVSTLELGDSALYLCASSLELGQSYEQYFGPGTRLTVT.